Shown below are 20 T cell receptor beta chains from a single sample sequenced in a study of CD8+ T cells in alopecia areata. Extraction of RNA preceded its reverse transcription into cDNA, which served as the sequencing template. The data were produced by immunoSEQ multiplex PCR, yet TCRdb's version contains in-frame clones alone and is incomplete. The sample holds about 190,000 clones, roughly three fifths seen once. The treatment is: oral pan-JAK inhibitor, 5-10 mg twice daily. Sequences were derived from CD4+ T cells sorted from blood, sampled at week 4, from a patient treated with tofacitinib. These receptors came from a human donor with alopecia areata.

This clone is a singleton in its sample. The V call is TRBV6-5, the J call TRBJ1-5, with a weak D call TRBD1 (5 bases). V shed 2 bases and J shed 0 bases, with 5 bases lying between them. CDR3 length equals 14 residues. Germline CDR1 and CDR2: MNHEY and SVGAGI. The CDR3 loop is CASSYGASNQPQHF. CDR3 coding DNA: TGTGCCAGCAGTTACGGGGCTAGCAATCAGCCCCAGCATTTT.

There are a few counts of this clone. The gene calls are TRBV18 and TRBJ2-3; the D is unclear. V was cut by 6 bases and J by 6 bases, with 13 bases left in between. Germline V gene sequence: CDR1 KGHSH, CDR2 LQKENI. The CDR3 length is 13 residues. The CDR3: CASSPTAADTQYF. The CDR3 bases are TGTGCCAGCTCGCCCACAGCCGCGGATACGCAGTATTTT.

The V call is TRBV7-3, the J call TRBJ2-5; 14 nucleotides match TRBD2. From germline, CDR1 is SGHTA and CDR2 FQGTGA. The trim removed 5 bases at V and 2 bases at J, leaving 7 bases unmatched. There are 17 residues in the CDR3. CDR3: CASSPGLAGVGQETQYF. The CDR3 bases are TGTGCCAGCAGCCCGGGACTAGCGGGAGTTGGACAAGAGACCCAGTACTTC.

This chain connects TRBV29-1 to TRBJ2-2, with 7 bases identical to TRBD2. The CDR3 runs to 17 residues. Germline V gene lookup returns CDR1 SQVTM and CDR2 ANQGSEA. J was trimmed by 6 bases and V by 4 bases; bases with no gene match: 17. CDR3 bases: TGCAGCGTTGGAATCCCCGGGGGGTTGACGGCCTCCGGGGAGCTGTTTTTT. Its protein product is CSVGIPGGLTASGELFF.

J is TRBJ2-1 and V is TRBV5-5; D remains unclear. Germline V gene sequence: CDR1 SGHKS, CDR2 YYEKEE (reference sequence). The CDR3 sequence is 14 residues long. Trimming took 1 base from V and 3 from J, leaving 8 bases between them. The CDR3 spells CASSLMPDYNEQFF. CDR3 in DNA: TGTGCCAGCAGCTTGATGCCTGACTACAATGAGCAGTTCTTC.

This clone showed up just a few times. The chain uses TRBV18 and TRBJ1-5; D might be TRBD1 (5 bases). V lost 6 bases, J lost 5 bases, and 11 bases lay in between. Germline V CDR1 and CDR2: KGHSH, LQKENI. This CDR3 has 13 residues. CDR3: CASSGTVDQPQHF. The CDR3 nucleotides read TGTGCCAGCTCTGGGACTGTCGATCAGCCCCAGCATTTT. Variable domain in full (rest from reference TRBV18 and TRBJ1-5): NAGVMQNPRHLVRRRGQEARLRCSPMKGHSHVYWYRQLPEEGLKFMVYLQKENIIDESGMPKERFSAEFPKEGPSILRIQQVVRGDSAAYFCASSGTVDQPQHFGDGTRLSIL.

The chain recombines TRBV5-1 with TRBJ2-7; the match to TRBD1 covers 7 bases. The CDR3 covers 15 residues. V dropped 4 bases and J dropped 3; count of bases not matched to a gene: 10. Germline V lookup: CDR1 SGHRS, CDR2 YFSETQ. This chain's CDR3 is CASSLFLGTDYEQYF. For the CDR3, the DNA is TGCGCCAGCAGCCTGTTCCTTGGGACAGACTACGAGCAGTACTTC.

The V call is TRBV5-1, the J call TRBJ2-3, with a possible D match to TRBD2 (5 bases). The CDR3 runs to 16 residues. Trimming shortened V by 0 bases and J by 4 bases, and 15 bases separated the two germline ends. Germline V gene sequence: CDR1 SGHRS, CDR2 YFSETQ. The CDR3: CASSLGRTALPDTQYF. The DNA of the CDR3 is TGCGCCAGCAGCTTGGGGAGGACTGCCCTGCCAGATACGCAGTATTTT.

In this sample, this clone turned up once. The chain couples TRBV5-1 to TRBJ1-1; 7 nucleotides align to TRBD1. The V segment lost 3 bases and the J segment 2 bases; nucleotides outside the gene matches: 7. This CDR3 has 15 residues. Germline V lookup: CDR1 SGHRS, CDR2 YFSETQ. CDR3 protein: CASSSGTVTNTEAFF. DNA of the CDR3: TGCGCCAGCAGCTCCGGGACAGTTACCAACACTGAAGCTTTCTTT.

In the case of this clone: In the same sample, other DNA sequences code for this CDR3. The V call is TRBV15, the J call TRBJ2-7; D unclear. The CDR3 is 11 residues long. The ends were cut back, 1 base at V and 3 bases at J, with 1 base in the middle. The germline V gene has CDR1 LNHNV and CDR2 YYDKDF (reference sequence). The CDR3 DNA reads as TGTGCCACCAGCAGAGGCTACGAGCAGTACTTC. Translation: CATSRGYEQYF.

This clone was observed a handful of times. The rearrangement links TRBV18 to TRBJ2-5; no reliable D call. The CDR3 spans 12 residues. Trimming cost V 2 bases and J 5 bases, with 6 bases left between them. Germline CDR1 and CDR2: KGHSH and LQKENI. The CDR3 region is CASSPTGETQYF. CDR3 in DNA: TGTGCCAGCTCACCAACCGGGGAGACCCAGTACTTC.

The chain has TRBV5-6 and TRBJ1-2; no definite D call. The CDR3 spans 12 residues. V lost 0 bases and J 5 bases, leaving 5 bases between the germline ends. The germline V gene has CDR1 SGHDT and CDR2 YYEEEE. CDR3 sequence: CASSLADYGYTF. CDR3 DNA sequence: TGTGCCAGCAGCTTGGCAGATTATGGCTACACCTTC. The variable domain in full, with the rest retrieved from reference TRBV5-6 and TRBJ1-2, is DAGVTQSPTHLIKTRGQQVTLRCSPKSGHDTVSWYQQALGQGPQFIFQYYEEEERQRGNFPDRFSGHQFPNYSSELNVNALLLGDSALYLCASSLADYGYTFGSGTRLTVV.

This rearrangement joins TRBV2 to TRBJ1-1, with 7 bases lining up with TRBD1. Germline V gives CDR1 SNHLY, CDR2 FYNNEI. Unmatched junction bases numbered 4, after V lost 6 bases and J lost 6 bases. The CDR3 is made up of 12 amino acids. The CDR3 loop reads CASRNDRAEAFF. CDR3 nucleotide sequence: TGTGCCAGCAGAAACGACAGGGCTGAAGCTTTCTTT.

The chain recombines TRBV11-3 with TRBJ1-1; 7 bases align to TRBD1. The germline V gene has CDR1 SGHNT and CDR2 YENEEA. J gave up 0 bases and V 5 bases, and 6 bases lay outside the gene matches. The CDR3 spans 15 residues. DNA for the CDR3: TGTGCCAGCAGCCCAGGGGGGGACATGAACACTGAAGCTTTCTTT. Translating it yields CASSPGGDMNTEAFF.

This clone was picked up one time. V gene TRBV29-1 combines with J gene TRBJ1-1; D is unclear. Germline V CDR1 and CDR2: SQVTM, ANQGSEA. V lost 1 base and J 4 bases, leaving 10 bases between the germline ends. The CDR3 is made up of 13 amino acids. CDR3 in amino acids: CSVEVTERTEAFF. DNA of the CDR3: TGCAGCGTTGAAGTCACGGAACGCACTGAAGCTTTCTTT.

The chain links TRBV23-1 to TRBJ1-1, with a weak D call TRBD1 (6 bases). TRBV23-1 is assigned to the ORF class and has an uncertain function. The CDR3 extends over 16 amino acids. V was shortened by 2 bases and J by 5 bases, with 18 bases between the two germline ends. The CDR3 loop is CASSQGLTRTVTEAFF. CDR3 sequence (DNA): TGCGCCAGCAGTCAAGGACTAACGAGGACAGTTACTGAAGCTTTCTTT.

The CDR3 loop is CASSLDSLNQPQHF. The DNA of the CDR3 is TGCGCCAGCAGCTTGGACAGTCTCAATCAGCCCCAGCATTTT. The chain uses TRBV5-1 and TRBJ1-5; D ambiguous. The CDR3 runs to 14 residues. Between the trimmed V and J ends, which lost 0 bases and 3 bases, there was a span of 7 bases. Germline V CDR1 and CDR2: SGHRS, YFSETQ.

The chain couples TRBV11-2 to TRBJ2-3; a possible D gene is TRBD2 (6 bases). Germline V CDR1 and CDR2: SGHAT, FQNNGV. Trimming removed 3 bases from V and 4 bases from J, with 11 bases in between. This CDR3 spans 14 amino acids. DNA for the CDR3: TGTGCCAGCAGCTTTCTAGCGATGGCAGATACGCAGTATTTT. This encodes CASSFLAMADTQYF.

Only one count was recorded for this clone. V and J are TRBV29-1 and TRBJ2-1; 13 bases align to TRBD2. Per the germline V gene, CDR1 is SQVTM and CDR2 is ANQGSEA. The V and J ends lost 0 bases and 2 bases, in that order; junction bases with no gene match: 16. This CDR3 is 21 amino acids long. The DNA for the CDR3 is TGCAGCGTTGAAGATCCTCGAGGACTAGCGGGAGCGCCCAGCACCTACAATGAGCAGTTCTTC. It translates to CSVEDPRGLAGAPSTYNEQFF.

The rearrangement joins TRBV30 to TRBJ1-1; D unresolved. The CDR3 totals 13 residues. Germline assignment: CDR1 GTSNPN and CDR2 SVGIG (reference sequence). Trimming pared 1 base from V and 4 bases from J, leaving 10 bases between. CDR3 loop: CAWSAWGFTEAFF. The CDR3, as DNA: TGTGCCTGGAGTGCCTGGGGATTCACTGAAGCTTTCTTT.